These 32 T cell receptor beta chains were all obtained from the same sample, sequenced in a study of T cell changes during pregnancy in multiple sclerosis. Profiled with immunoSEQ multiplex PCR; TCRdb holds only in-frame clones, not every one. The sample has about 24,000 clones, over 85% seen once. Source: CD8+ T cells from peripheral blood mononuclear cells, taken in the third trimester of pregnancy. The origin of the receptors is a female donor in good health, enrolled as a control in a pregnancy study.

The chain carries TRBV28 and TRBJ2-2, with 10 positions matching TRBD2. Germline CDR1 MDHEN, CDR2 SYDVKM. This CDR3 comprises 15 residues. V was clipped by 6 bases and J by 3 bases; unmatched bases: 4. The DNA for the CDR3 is TGTGCCAGCAGCCGGACTAGCGGATACACCGGGGAGCTGTTTTTT. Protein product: CASSRTSGYTGELFF.

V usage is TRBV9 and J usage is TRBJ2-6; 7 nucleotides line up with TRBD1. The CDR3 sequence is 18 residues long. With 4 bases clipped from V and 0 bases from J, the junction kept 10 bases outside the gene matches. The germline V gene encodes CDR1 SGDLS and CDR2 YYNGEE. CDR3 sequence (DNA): TGTGCCAGCAGCCCCCAAGGGGGCATTTTCTCTGGGGCCAACGTCCTGACTTTC. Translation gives CASSPQGGIFSGANVLTF.

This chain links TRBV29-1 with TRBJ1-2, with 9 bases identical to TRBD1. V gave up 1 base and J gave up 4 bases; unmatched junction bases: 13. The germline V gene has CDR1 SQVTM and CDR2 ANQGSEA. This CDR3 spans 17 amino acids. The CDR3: CSVEGSPGQGKGYGYTF. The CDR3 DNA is TGCAGCGTTGAAGGGTCCCCTGGACAGGGGAAAGGCTATGGCTACACCTTC.

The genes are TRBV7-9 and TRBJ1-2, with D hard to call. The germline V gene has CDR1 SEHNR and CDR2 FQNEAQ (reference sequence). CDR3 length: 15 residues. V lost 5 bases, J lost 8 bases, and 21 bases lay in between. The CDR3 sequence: CASSGSMERLGGYTF. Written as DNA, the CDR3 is TGTGCCAGCAGCGGATCCATGGAGCGTCTCGGGGGCTACACCTTC.

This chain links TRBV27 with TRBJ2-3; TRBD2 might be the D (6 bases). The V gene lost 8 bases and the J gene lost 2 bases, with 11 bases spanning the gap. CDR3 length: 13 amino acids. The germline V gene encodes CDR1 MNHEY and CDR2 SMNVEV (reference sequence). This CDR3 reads CASLGGATDTQYF. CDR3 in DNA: TGTGCCAGCCTAGGCGGGGCCACAGATACGCAGTATTTT.

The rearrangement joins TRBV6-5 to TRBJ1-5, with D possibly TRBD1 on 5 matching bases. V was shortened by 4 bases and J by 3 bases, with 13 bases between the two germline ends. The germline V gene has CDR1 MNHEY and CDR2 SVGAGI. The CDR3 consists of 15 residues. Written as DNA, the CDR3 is TGTGCCAGCAGTTTGCGTCAGGGAACCAATCAGCCCCAGCATTTT. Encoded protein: CASSLRQGTNQPQHF.

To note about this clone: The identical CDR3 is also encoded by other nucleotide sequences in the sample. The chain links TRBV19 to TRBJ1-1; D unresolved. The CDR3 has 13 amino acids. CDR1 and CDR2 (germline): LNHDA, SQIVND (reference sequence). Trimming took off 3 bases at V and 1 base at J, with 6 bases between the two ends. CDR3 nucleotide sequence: TGTGCCAGTAGTATCTCAGGGAACACTGAAGCTTTCTTT. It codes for CASSISGNTEAFF.

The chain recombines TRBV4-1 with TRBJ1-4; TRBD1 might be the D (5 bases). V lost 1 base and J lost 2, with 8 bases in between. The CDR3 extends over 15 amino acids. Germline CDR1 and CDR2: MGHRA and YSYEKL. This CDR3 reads CASSQGGLTNEKLFF. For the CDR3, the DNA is TGCGCCAGCAGCCAAGGGGGCTTGACTAATGAAAAACTGTTTTTT.

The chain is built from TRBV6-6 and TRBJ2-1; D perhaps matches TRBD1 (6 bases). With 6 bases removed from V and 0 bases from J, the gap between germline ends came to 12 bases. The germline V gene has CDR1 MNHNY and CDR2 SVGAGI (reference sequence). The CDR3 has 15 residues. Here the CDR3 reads CASSLTGSSYNEQFF. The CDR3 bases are TGTGCCAGCAGCTTGACAGGCAGCTCCTACAATGAGCAGTTCTTC.

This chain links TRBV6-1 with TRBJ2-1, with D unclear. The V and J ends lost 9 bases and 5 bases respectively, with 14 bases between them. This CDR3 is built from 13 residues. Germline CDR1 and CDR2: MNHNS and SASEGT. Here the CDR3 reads CASSPTGDNEQFF. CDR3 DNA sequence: TGTGCCAGTTCCCCGACTGGTGACAATGAGCAGTTCTTC.

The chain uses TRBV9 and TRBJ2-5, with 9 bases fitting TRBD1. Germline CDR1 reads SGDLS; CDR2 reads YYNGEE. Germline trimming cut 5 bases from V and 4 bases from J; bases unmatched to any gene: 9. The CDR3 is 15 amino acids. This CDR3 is CASSQQGAGIETQYF. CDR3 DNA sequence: TGTGCCAGCAGTCAACAGGGGGCAGGTATAGAGACCCAGTACTTC.

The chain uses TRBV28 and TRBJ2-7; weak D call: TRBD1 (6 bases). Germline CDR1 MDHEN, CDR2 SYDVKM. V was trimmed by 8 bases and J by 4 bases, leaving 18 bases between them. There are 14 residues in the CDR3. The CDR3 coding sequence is TGTGCCAGCGGCGAACAGGGCCCCGCTTACGAGCAGTACTTC. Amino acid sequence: CASGEQGPAYEQYF.

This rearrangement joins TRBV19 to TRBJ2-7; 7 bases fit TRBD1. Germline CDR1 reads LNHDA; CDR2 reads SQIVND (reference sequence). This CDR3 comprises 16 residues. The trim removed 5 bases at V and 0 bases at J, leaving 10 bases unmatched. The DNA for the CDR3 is TGTGCCAGTAGTCCGTTATTTGGGGACAGCTCCTACGAGCAGTACTTC. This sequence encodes CASSPLFGDSSYEQYF.

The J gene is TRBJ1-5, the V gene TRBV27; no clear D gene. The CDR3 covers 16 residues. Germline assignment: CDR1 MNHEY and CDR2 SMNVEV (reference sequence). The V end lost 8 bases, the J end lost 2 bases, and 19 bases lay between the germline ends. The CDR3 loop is CASRAGMAWGNQPQHF. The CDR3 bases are TGTGCCAGCCGAGCGGGTATGGCTTGGGGCAATCAGCCCCAGCATTTT.

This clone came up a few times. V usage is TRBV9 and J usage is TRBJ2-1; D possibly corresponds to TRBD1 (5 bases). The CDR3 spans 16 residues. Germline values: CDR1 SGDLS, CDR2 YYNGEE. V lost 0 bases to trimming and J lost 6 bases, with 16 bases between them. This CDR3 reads CASSVGGVTGGNEQFF. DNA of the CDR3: TGTGCCAGCAGCGTAGGTGGGGTCACAGGTGGCAATGAGCAGTTCTTC.

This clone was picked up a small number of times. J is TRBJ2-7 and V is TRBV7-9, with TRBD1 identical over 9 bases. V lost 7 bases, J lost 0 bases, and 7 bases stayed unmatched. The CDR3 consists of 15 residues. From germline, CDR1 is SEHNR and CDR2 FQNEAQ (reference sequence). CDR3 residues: CASTKTGGNSYEQYF. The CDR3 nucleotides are TGTGCCAGCACCAAAACAGGGGGCAACTCCTACGAGCAGTACTTC.

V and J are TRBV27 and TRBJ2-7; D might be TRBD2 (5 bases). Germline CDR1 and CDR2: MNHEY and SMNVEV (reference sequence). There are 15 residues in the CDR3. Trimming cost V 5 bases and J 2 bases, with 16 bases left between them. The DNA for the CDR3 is TGTGCCAGCAGTATGAGCGGAGCCCACACCTACGAGCAGTACTTC. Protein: CASSMSGAHTYEQYF.

CDR3 in amino acids: CASSHRGRTEAFF. CDR3 coding DNA: TGTGCCAGTAGCCACAGGGGGCGGACTGAAGCTTTCTTT. V and J are TRBV19 and TRBJ1-1; 9 bases align to TRBD1. The length of the CDR3 is 13 residues. Trimming at V came to 6 bases and at J to 5 bases, leaving 4 bases not matched to a gene. The germline gives CDR1 LNHDA, CDR2 SQIVND (reference sequence).

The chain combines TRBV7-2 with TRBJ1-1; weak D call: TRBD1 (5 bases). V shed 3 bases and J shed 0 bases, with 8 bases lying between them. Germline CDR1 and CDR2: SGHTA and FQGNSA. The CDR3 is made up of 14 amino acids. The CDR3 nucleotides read TGTGCCAGCAGCTTCAGGACAATGAACACTGAAGCTTTCTTT. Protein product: CASSFRTMNTEAFF.

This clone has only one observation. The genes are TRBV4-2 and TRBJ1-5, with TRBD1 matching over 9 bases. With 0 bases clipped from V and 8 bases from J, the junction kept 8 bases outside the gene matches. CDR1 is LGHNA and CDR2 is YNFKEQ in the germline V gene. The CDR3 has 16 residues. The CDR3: CASSQERGQGFEPQHF. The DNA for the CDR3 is TGTGCCAGCAGCCAAGAACGCGGACAGGGGTTTGAGCCCCAGCATTTT.

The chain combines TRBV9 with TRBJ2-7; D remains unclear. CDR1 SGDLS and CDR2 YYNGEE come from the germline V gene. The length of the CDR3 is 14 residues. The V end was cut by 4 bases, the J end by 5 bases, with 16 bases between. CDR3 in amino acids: CASSLAGIGNEQYF. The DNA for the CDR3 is TGTGCCAGCAGCTTGGCAGGAATAGGCAACGAGCAGTACTTC.

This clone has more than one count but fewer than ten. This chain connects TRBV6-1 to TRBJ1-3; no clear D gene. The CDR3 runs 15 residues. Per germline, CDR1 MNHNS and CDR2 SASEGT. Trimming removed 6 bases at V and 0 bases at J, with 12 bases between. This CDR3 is CASREQSDSGNTIYF. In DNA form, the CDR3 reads TGTGCCAGCAGGGAACAGTCCGACTCTGGAAACACCATATATTTT.

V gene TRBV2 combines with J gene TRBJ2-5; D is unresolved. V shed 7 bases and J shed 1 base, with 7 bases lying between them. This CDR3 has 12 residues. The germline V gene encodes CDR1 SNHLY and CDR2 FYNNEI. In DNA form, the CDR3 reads TGTGCCAGCATCCGGTTCCAAGAGACCCAGTACTTC. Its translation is CASIRFQETQYF.

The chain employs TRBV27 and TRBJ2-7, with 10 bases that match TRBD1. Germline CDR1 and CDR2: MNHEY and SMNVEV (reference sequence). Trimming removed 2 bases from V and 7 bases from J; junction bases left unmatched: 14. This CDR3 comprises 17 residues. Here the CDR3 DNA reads TGTGCCAGCAGTTTAGCAGGACCGGGACAGGGGAGTGGGGAGCAGTACTTC. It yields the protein CASSLAGPGQGSGEQYF.

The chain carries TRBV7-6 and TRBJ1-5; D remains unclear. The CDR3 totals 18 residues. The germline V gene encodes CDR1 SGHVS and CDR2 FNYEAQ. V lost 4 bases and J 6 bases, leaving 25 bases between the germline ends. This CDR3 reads CASSYSVLPQDQVQPQHF. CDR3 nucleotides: TGTGCCAGCAGCTATAGCGTTCTACCTCAGGATCAGGTTCAGCCCCAGCATTTT. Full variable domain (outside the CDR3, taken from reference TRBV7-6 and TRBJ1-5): GAGVSQSPRYKVTKRGQDVALRCDPISGHVSLYWYRQALGQGPEFLTYFNYEAQQDKSGLPNDRFSAERPEGSISTLTIQRTEQRDSAMYRCASSYSVLPQDQVQPQHFGDGTRLSIL.

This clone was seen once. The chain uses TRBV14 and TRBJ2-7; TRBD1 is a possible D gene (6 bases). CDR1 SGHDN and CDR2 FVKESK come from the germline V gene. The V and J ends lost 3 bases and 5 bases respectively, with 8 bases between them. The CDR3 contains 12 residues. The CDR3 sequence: CASSQTGNEQYF. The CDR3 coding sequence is TGTGCCAGCAGCCAGACAGGAAACGAGCAGTACTTC.

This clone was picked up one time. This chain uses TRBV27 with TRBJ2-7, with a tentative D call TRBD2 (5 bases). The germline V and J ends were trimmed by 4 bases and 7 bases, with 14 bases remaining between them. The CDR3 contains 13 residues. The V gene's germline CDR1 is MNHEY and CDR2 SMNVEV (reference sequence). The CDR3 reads CASSSPVSGEQYF. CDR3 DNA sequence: TGTGCCAGCAGTTCACCCGTGTCGGGGGAGCAGTACTTC.

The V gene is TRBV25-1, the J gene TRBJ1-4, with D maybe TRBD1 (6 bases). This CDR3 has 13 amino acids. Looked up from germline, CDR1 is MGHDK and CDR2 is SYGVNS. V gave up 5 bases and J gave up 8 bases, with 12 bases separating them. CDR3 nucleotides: TGTGCCAGCAGTCCCCGGGACAAGGAAAAACTGTTTTTT. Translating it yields CASSPRDKEKLFF.

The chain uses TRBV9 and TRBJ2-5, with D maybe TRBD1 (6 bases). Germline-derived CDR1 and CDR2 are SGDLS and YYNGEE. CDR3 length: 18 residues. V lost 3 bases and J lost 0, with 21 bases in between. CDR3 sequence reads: CASSEGDEGVRYQETQYF. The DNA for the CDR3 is TGTGCCAGCAGCGAGGGGGATGAGGGTGTGAGGTACCAAGAGACCCAGTACTTC.

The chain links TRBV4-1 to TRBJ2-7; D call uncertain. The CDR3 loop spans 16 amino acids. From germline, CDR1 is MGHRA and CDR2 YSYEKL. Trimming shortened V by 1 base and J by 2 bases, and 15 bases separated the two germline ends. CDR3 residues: CASSQGYGANAYEQYF. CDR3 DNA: TGCGCCAGCAGCCAAGGGTATGGAGCGAACGCCTACGAGCAGTACTTC.

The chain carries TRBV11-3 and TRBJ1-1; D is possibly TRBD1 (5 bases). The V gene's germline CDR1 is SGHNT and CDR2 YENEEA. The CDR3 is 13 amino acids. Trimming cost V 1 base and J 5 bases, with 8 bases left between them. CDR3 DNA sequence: TGTGCCAGCAGCTTAGCAAAGGGGACTGAAGCTTTCTTT. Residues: CASSLAKGTEAFF.

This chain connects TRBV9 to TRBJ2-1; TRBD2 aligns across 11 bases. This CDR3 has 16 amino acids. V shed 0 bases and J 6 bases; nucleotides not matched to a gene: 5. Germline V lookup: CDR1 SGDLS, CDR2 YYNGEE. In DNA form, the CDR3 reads TGTGCCAGCAGCGTAGGACTAGCGGGAAGGGGCAATGAGCAGTTCTTC. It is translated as CASSVGLAGRGNEQFF.